The next 16 T cell receptor beta chains were all read from a single sample in a study of coeliac disease. Sequencing was performed with immunoSEQ multiplex PCR; in TCRdb, only in-frame clones are kept and a portion is missing. The sample has around 6,700 clones; around 60% are singletons. The source material was lamina propria lymphocytes from the gut. The receptor source for this set is a man in his fifties with active celiac disease.

This chain joins TRBV5-1 and TRBJ2-1; D is uncertain. The ends were cut back, 2 bases at V and 2 bases at J, with 8 bases in the middle. The CDR3 extends over 14 amino acids. Germline CDR1 reads SGHRS; CDR2 reads YFSETQ. The CDR3 DNA follows: TGCGCCAGCAGCTTCGGCGGTACCTACAATGAGCAGTTCTTC. Its protein product is CASSFGGTYNEQFF.

V gene TRBV7-3 combines with J gene TRBJ2-5, with a tentative D call TRBD2 (6 bases). CDR1 is SGHTA, CDR2 FQGTGA, per germline. The ends were cut back, 5 bases at V and 9 bases at J, with 19 bases in the middle. The CDR3 length is 14 residues. The CDR3 bases are TGTGCCAGCAGCCCCGGTCTAGGTCCGGGGGCCCAGTACTTC. This encodes CASSPGLGPGAQYF.

The chain carries TRBV7-9 and TRBJ2-7; a possible D gene is TRBD1 (5 bases). This CDR3 comprises 13 residues. Germline lookup yields CDR1 SEHNR and CDR2 FQNEAQ (reference sequence). Between the trimmed V and J ends, which lost 1 base and 7 bases, there was a span of 11 bases. CDR3 sequence: CASSLGDSVEQYV. The CDR3 nucleotides are TGTGCCAGCAGCTTAGGTGACAGCGTGGAGCAGTACGTC.

The V gene is TRBV7-7, the J gene TRBJ1-1, with TRBD1 matching 7 bases. Germline-derived CDR1 and CDR2 are SSHAT and FNYEAQ (reference sequence). Trimming at V came to 5 bases and at J to 5 bases, leaving 5 bases not matched to a gene. The CDR3 consists of 13 residues. The CDR3 here is CASSATGETEAFF. CDR3 DNA sequence: TGTGCCAGCAGCGCCACAGGGGAAACTGAAGCTTTCTTT.

In its sample, this clone was seen a few times. The chain is built from TRBV19 and TRBJ1-2; the match to TRBD1 covers 7 bases. There are 13 residues in the CDR3. Trimming took 6 bases from V and 5 from J; bases not matched to a gene: 6. The germline CDR1 and CDR2 sequences are LNHDA and SQIVND (reference sequence). The CDR3 DNA reads TGTGCCAGTAGACTAACAGGGGCATATGGCTACACCTTC. It codes for CASRLTGAYGYTF.

This chain uses TRBV6-5 with TRBJ2-4; D perhaps matches TRBD1 (5 bases). The CDR3 totals 13 residues. Germline V gene sequence: CDR1 MNHEY, CDR2 SVGAGI. The germline V and J ends were trimmed by 2 bases and 4 bases, with 6 bases remaining between them. Here the CDR3 reads CASSYGAKNIQYF. The DNA of the CDR3 is TGTGCCAGCAGTTACGGGGCGAAAAACATTCAGTACTTC.

This clone occurred once. The chain joins TRBV13 to TRBJ1-1, with D perhaps matching TRBD1 (5 bases). Germline CDR1 and CDR2: PRHDT and FYEKMQ (reference sequence). Trimming pared 5 bases from V and 0 bases from J, leaving 13 bases between. The CDR3 runs 15 residues. In DNA form, the CDR3 reads TGTGCCAGCAGCATCCGGGGGGGTATGAACACTGAAGCTTTCTTT. Residues: CASSIRGGMNTEAFF.

V is TRBV21-1 and J is TRBJ2-7; the listed D gene, TRBD1, was not tested against the DNA. TRBV21-1 is a known pseudogene. This CDR3 is 15 amino acids long. CDR3 amino acids: CASSKRSRGLYEQYV. The CDR3 nucleotides read TGTGCCAGCAGCAAAAGGAGCAGGGGGCTCTACGAGCAGTACGTC.

The chain recombines TRBV2 with TRBJ1-5; possible D gene TRBD1, 5 bases. This CDR3 is 14 amino acids long. Germline loops: CDR1 SNHLY, CDR2 FYNNEI. The ends were cut back, 6 bases at V and 0 bases at J, with 9 bases in the middle. CDR3 coding DNA: TGTGCCAGCAGACCAGGGAATAGCAATCAGCCCCAGCATTTT. Its translation: CASRPGNSNQPQHF.

A single count supports this clone. The V and J genes are TRBV7-2 and TRBJ2-1; D is perhaps TRBD2 (5 bases). Germline V gives CDR1 SGHTA, CDR2 FQGNSA. The CDR3 is 14 residues long. Trimming stripped 0 bases from V and 7 bases from J, with 10 bases between. The CDR3: CASSLAGVGNEQFF. In DNA, the CDR3 is TGTGCCAGCAGCTTAGCGGGAGTTGGTAATGAGCAGTTCTTC. Variable domain in full (rest from reference TRBV7-2 and TRBJ2-1): GAGVSQSPSNKVTEKGKDVELRCDPISGHTALYWYRQSLGQGLEFLIYFQGNSAPDKSGLPSDRFSAERTGGSVSTLTIQRTQQEDSAVYLCASSLAGVGNEQFFGPGTRLTVL.

Turning to this clone: Germline and junction disagree at one end, which may indicate a read error. The chain joins TRBV7-7 to TRBJ2-1, with D possibly being TRBD1 (6 bases). The germline V gene has CDR1 SSHAT and CDR2 FNYEAQ (reference sequence). The CDR3 runs to 15 residues. The CDR3: CASSTGHSSYNEQFF. CDR3 DNA sequence: TGTGCTAGCAGTACGGGACATAGCTCCTACAATGAGCAGTTCTTC.

The rearrangement joins TRBV9 to TRBJ1-4, with TRBD1 as a possible D gene (6 bases). Trimming removed 2 bases at V and 3 bases at J, with 11 bases between. CDR1 and CDR2 from the germline V gene are SGDLS and YYNGEE. This CDR3 is 15 amino acids long. DNA of the CDR3: TGTGCCAGCAGCGTTACAGGGATCGCTAATGAAAAACTGTTTTTT. It specifies CASSVTGIANEKLFF.

The V and J genes are TRBV6-1 and TRBJ1-2; 9 positions match TRBD1. CDR1 is MNHNS, CDR2 SASEGT, per germline. Germline trimming cut 5 bases from V and 2 bases from J; bases unmatched to any gene: 6. The CDR3 extends over 15 amino acids. The CDR3 loop is CASSSPGQGNYGYTF. The DNA for the CDR3 is TGTGCCAGCAGTTCCCCGGGACAGGGCAACTATGGCTACACCTTC.

V usage is TRBV28 and J usage is TRBJ1-2, with 7 bases fitting TRBD1. Losses at the gene ends were 7 bases for V and 1 base for J; bases not matched to a gene: 12. The germline V gene has CDR1 MDHEN and CDR2 SYDVKM. This CDR3 spans 16 amino acids. In DNA form, the CDR3 reads TGTGCCAGCATAAACAGGGGATCGGCGGTTAACTATGGCTACACCTTC. The encoded protein is CASINRGSAVNYGYTF.

The rearrangement uses TRBV6-5 and TRBJ1-6; 8 positions match TRBD1. Germline V gives CDR1 MNHEY, CDR2 SVGAGI. After removal of 0 bases from V and 7 bases from J, the junction contained 2 bases not matched to a gene. CDR3 length equals 15 residues. The CDR3 nucleotides are TGTGCCAGCAGTTACTCAGGGGACAGGAATTCACCCCTCCACTTT. Protein sequence: CASSYSGDRNSPLHF.

The chain has TRBV19 and TRBJ1-2, with 9 positions matching TRBD1. The CDR3 runs 15 residues. V lost 4 bases and J lost 8; bases outside the gene matches: 11. In germline, CDR1 is LNHDA, CDR2 SQIVND (reference sequence). This CDR3 is CASSTPGQGKEGYTF. The DNA for the CDR3 is TGTGCCAGTAGTACCCCGGGACAGGGAAAGGAGGGCTACACCTTC.